This T cell receptor beta chain derives from a study of CD8+CD57+ T cells in acquired aplastic anemia. Study in general: The average for DNA from sorted CD4+ and CD8+ cells was approximately 3.2 ug. Overall study findings and caveats: Both patients and controls carried the same twenty-nine CD8+ CDR3 sequences. The CD8+ Simpson's diversity of patients and controls was not significantly different.

For CDR3 and TCR beta VDJ profiling, genomic DNA was the template used. MiXCR was run by TCRdb on the reads, yielding one entry per CDR3 protein. The sample has hundreds of thousands of distinct CDR3 sequences, around 30% seen once; the top ten hold roughly 0.8%. The CDR3 is 14 amino acids. Trimming left V 7 bases short and J 0 bases short, with 9 bases between. Individuals selected for sequencing had exhibited CD8+CD57+ cell expansion on flow cytometry. Acquired aplastic anemia of severe grade affected all patients. Regarding this clonotype: Its matching antigen is unknown.

The source is a human donor with aplastic anemia. The V and J genes are TRBV12-3 or TRBV12-4 and TRBJ2-2; D remains ambiguous. The sequenced sample consisted of sorted CD4+, CD8+, or CD8+CD57+ T cells (not recorded which) from PBMCs. This chain's CDR3 is CASTLIANTGELFF. The DNA for the CDR3 is TGTGCCAGCACTCTGATAGCGAACACCGGGGAGCTGTTTTTT.